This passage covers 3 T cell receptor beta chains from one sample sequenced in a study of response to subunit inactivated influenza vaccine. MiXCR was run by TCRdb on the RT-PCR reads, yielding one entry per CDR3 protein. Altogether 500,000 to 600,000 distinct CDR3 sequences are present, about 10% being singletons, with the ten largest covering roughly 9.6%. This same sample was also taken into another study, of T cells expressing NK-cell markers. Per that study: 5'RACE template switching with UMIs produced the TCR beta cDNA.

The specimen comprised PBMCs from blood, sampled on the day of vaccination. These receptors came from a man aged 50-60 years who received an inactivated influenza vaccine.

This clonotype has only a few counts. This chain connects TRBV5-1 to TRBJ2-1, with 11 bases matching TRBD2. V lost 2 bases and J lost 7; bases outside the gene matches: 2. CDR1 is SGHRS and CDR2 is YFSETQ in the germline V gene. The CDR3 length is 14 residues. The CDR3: CASSLTSGGNEQFF. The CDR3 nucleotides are TGCGCCAGCAGCTTAACTAGCGGGGGAAATGAGCAGTTCTTC.

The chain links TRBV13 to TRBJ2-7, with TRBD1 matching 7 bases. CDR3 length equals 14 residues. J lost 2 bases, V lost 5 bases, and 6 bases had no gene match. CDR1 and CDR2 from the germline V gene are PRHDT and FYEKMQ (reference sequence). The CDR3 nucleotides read TGTGCCAGCAGCCAGCTACAGGGGACCTACGAGCAGTACTTC. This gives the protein CASSQLQGTYEQYF.

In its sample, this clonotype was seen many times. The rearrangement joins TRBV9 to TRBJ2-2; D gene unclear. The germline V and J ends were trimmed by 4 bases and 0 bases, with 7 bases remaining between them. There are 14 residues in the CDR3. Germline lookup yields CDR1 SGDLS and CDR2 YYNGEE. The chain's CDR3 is CASSKASNTGELFF. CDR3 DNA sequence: TGTGCCAGCAGCAAAGCCTCGAACACCGGGGAGCTGTTTTTT.